Presented here are 30 T cell receptor beta chains from one specimen sequenced in a study of shared clonotypes between healthy human individuals. Only CD45RO-negative cells positively selected for CCR7 counted as naive CD8 cells, so terminally differentiated effector memory CD45RA+ cells were excluded. Data came from immunoSEQ multiplex PCR; TCRdb stores just in-frame clones and leaves some out. This sample carries about 1,800,000 clones, about 95% of them seen once, and the ten largest clones take 1% to 1.5%. The sample comprised naive CD8+ T cells sorted from blood. These receptors all stem from a man between 18 and 29 years old in good health.

This clone was observed once. The chain has TRBV11-3 and TRBJ2-7; D ambiguous. The CDR3 sequence is 13 residues long. Germline V gene data show CDR1 as SGHNT and CDR2 as YENEEA. V was trimmed by 2 bases and J by 2 bases, leaving 7 bases between them. The CDR3 nucleotides read TGTGCCAGCAGCTTATACCCAACCTACGAGCAGTACTTC. This gives the protein CASSLYPTYEQYF. The variable domain in full, with the rest retrieved from reference TRBV11-3 and TRBJ2-7, is EAGVVQSPRYKIIEKKQPVAFWCNPISGHNTLYWYLQNLGQGPELLIRYENEEAVDDSQLPKDRFSAERLKGVDSTLKIQPAELGDSAVYLCASSLYPTYEQYFGPGTRLTVT.

V is TRBV13 and J is TRBJ2-1; TRBD2 agrees at 15 bases. V lost 3 bases, J lost 7 bases, and 1 base stayed unmatched. The CDR3 consists of 15 residues. Per the germline V gene, CDR1 is PRHDT and CDR2 is FYEKMQ (reference sequence). The CDR3 DNA is TGTGCCAGCAGCTTCGGGACTAGCGGGAGGAATGAGCAGTTCTTC. Translated, it gives CASSFGTSGRNEQFF.

This chain links TRBV4-3 with TRBJ2-2, with TRBD1 matching over 8 bases. Germline CDR1 is LGHNA and CDR2 is YSLEER. This CDR3 has 19 amino acids. The V and J ends lost 4 bases and 7 bases, in that order; junction bases with no gene match: 20. This CDR3 reads CASSRWFPDRETYGGELFF. CDR3 DNA: TGCGCCAGCAGCCGTTGGTTCCCGGACAGGGAAACTTACGGCGGGGAGCTGTTTTTT.

The chain links TRBV7-8 to TRBJ1-3; D unresolved. The CDR3 consists of 13 residues. CDR1 SGHVS and CDR2 FQNEAQ come from the germline V gene. V was shortened by 1 base and J by 6 bases, with 7 bases between the two germline ends. The CDR3 loop reads CASSLGVPNTIYF. CDR3 bases: TGTGCCAGCAGCTTAGGGGTTCCAAACACCATATATTTT.

This clone was detected a few times. J is TRBJ2-1 and V is TRBV5-1; D is unresolved. The ends were cut back, 4 bases at V and 3 bases at J, with 11 bases in the middle. Germline V lookup: CDR1 SGHRS, CDR2 YFSETQ. The CDR3 has 14 residues. As DNA, the CDR3 is TGCGCCAGCAGCCCAATGGAACTCTACAATGAGCAGTTCTTC. It encodes CASSPMELYNEQFF.

The V call is TRBV2, the J call TRBJ2-7, with D unclear. Per the germline V gene, CDR1 is SNHLY and CDR2 is FYNNEI. V lost 1 base to trimming and J lost 0 bases, with 10 bases between them. The CDR3 has 15 amino acids. This CDR3 reads CASSEGTPSSYEQYF. CDR3 nucleotides: TGTGCCAGCAGTGAAGGGACCCCGAGCTCCTACGAGCAGTACTTC. The full variable domain, completed using reference TRBV2 and TRBJ2-7, is EPEVTQTPSHQVTQMGQEVILRCVPISNHLYFYWYRQILGQKVEFLVSFYNNEISEKSEIFDDQFSVERPDGSNFTLKIRSTKLEDSAMYFCASSEGTPSSYEQYFGPGTRLTVT.

This chain connects TRBV9 to TRBJ2-7, with TRBD2 matching 12 bases. The CDR3 spans 17 residues. With V trimmed by 4 bases and J by 2 bases, 10 bases remained unmatched. CDR1 is SGDLS, CDR2 YYNGEE, per germline. CDR3 coding DNA: TGTGCCAGCAGCCCGAGGGGGACTAGCGGGTCACCCTACGAGCAGTACTTC. Translating gives CASSPRGTSGSPYEQYF.

The chain recombines TRBV29-1 with TRBJ2-7; 10 nucleotides agree with TRBD1. Germline CDR1 is SQVTM and CDR2 is ANQGSEA. CDR3 length: 14 residues. Losses at the gene ends were 4 bases for V and 6 bases for J; bases not matched to a gene: 9. The CDR3 sequence is CSVVRTGGNGEQYF. DNA of the CDR3: TGCAGCGTTGTTAGGACAGGGGGGAATGGCGAGCAGTACTTC.

This clone was counted a single time. V and J are TRBV7-2 and TRBJ2-1; possibly TRBD1 for D (7 bases). Trimming pared 3 bases from V and 9 bases from J, leaving 18 bases between. This CDR3 spans 15 amino acids. Looked up from germline, CDR1 is SGHTA and CDR2 is FQGNSA. CDR3 DNA: TGTGCCAGCAGCTTTTGGGCCGCAGGGGGAGGTGAGCAGTTCTTC. It codes for CASSFWAAGGGEQFF.

The V call is TRBV30, the J call TRBJ2-7; 8 bases align to TRBD1. Germline loops: CDR1 GTSNPN, CDR2 SVGIG (reference sequence). This CDR3 has 12 residues. The J segment lost 5 bases and the V segment lost 2 bases, leaving 2 bases of the junction unmatched. Here the CDR3 DNA reads TGTGCCTGGAGTCCAGGGGGCAACGAGCAGTACTTC. Its protein product is CAWSPGGNEQYF.

J is TRBJ1-2 and V is TRBV13; D uncertain. The CDR3 consists of 15 residues. Germline CDR1 PRHDT, CDR2 FYEKMQ (reference sequence). Trimming stripped 5 bases from V and 1 base from J, with 14 bases between. The CDR3 sequence is CASSPRMGSNYGYTF. The CDR3, as DNA: TGTGCCAGCAGCCCGCGGATGGGGAGTAACTATGGCTACACCTTC.

A word on this clone: Different DNA sequences within this sample yield the same CDR3. The genes are TRBV9 and TRBJ1-1; maybe TRBD1 (5 bases). The CDR3 contains 13 residues. The germline V gene has CDR1 SGDLS and CDR2 YYNGEE. With 2 bases removed from V and 5 bases from J, the gap between germline ends came to 10 bases. CDR3 loop: CASSVGGRTEAFF. The CDR3 region has the DNA TGTGCCAGCAGCGTTGGGGGTCGGACTGAAGCTTTCTTT.

The V call is TRBV7-9, the J call TRBJ2-1; no reliable D call. The CDR3 is 14 residues long. V was pared by 5 bases and J by 12 bases, with 20 bases between. Germline V gene sequence: CDR1 SEHNR, CDR2 FQNEAQ (reference sequence). The CDR3 loop reads CASSPSERIYGQFF. CDR3 bases: TGTGCCAGCAGCCCCTCTGAACGGATTTATGGGCAGTTCTTC.

This clone has just one count. This sequence joins TRBV4-3 and TRBJ1-2; D gene unclear. Germline V gene data show CDR1 as LGHNA and CDR2 as YSLEER. The CDR3 spans 16 residues. The germline V and J ends were trimmed by 0 bases and 5 bases, with 16 bases remaining between them. The CDR3 region is CASSQDLEGVGYGYTF. For the CDR3, the DNA is TGCGCCAGCAGCCAAGATCTTGAGGGCGTGGGGTATGGCTACACCTTC.

The chain links TRBV25-1 to TRBJ2-1; the match to TRBD1 covers 7 bases. This CDR3 spans 13 amino acids. Germline trimming cut 9 bases from V and 8 bases from J; bases unmatched to any gene: 10. From germline, CDR1 is MGHDK and CDR2 SYGVNS. The CDR3 DNA is TGTGCCAGTGACGGGGCAGGGGGATATGAGCAGTTCTTC. Translation: CASDGAGGYEQFF.

With respect to this clone: The same CDR3 is also encoded by other DNA sequences in this sample. The chain uses TRBV11-2 and TRBJ2-7, with 8 bases lining up with TRBD1. Trimming at V came to 1 base and at J to 3 bases, leaving 2 bases not matched to a gene. The CDR3 runs to 14 residues. Germline V gene lookup returns CDR1 SGHAT and CDR2 FQNNGV. CDR3 loop: CASSLGTGIYEQYF. DNA for the CDR3: TGTGCCAGCAGCTTAGGGACAGGGATCTACGAGCAGTACTTC.

This clone has only one observation. The rearrangement uses TRBV27 and TRBJ2-5, with 12 bases fitting TRBD2. This CDR3 has 16 residues. V shed 4 bases and J 1 base; nucleotides not matched to a gene: 4. In germline, CDR1 is MNHEY, CDR2 SMNVEV (reference sequence). The CDR3 region has the DNA TGTGCCAGCAGTTCGACTAGCGGGAGTCTCCAAGAGACCCAGTACTTC. It yields the protein CASSSTSGSLQETQYF.

Concerning this clone itself: Other DNA sequences of this sample code for an identical CDR3. The chain couples TRBV4-1 to TRBJ2-7; tentative D call: TRBD1 (5 bases). Germline V gene lookup returns CDR1 MGHRA and CDR2 YSYEKL. Trimming left V 0 bases short and J 0 bases short, with 9 bases between. The CDR3 is 15 amino acids. The DNA for the CDR3 is TGCGCCAGCAGCCAAGATCCGCAGGGCTCCTACGAGCAGTACTTC. Translating gives CASSQDPQGSYEQYF.

The count of this clone is one. V usage is TRBV5-8 and J usage is TRBJ2-7; 10 bases are shared with TRBD1. The CDR3 is made up of 17 amino acids. Germline trimming cut 0 bases from V and 2 bases from J; bases unmatched to any gene: 8. Germline lookup yields CDR1 SGHTS and CDR2 YDEGEE. CDR3 sequence: CASSLEAWDRGAYEQYF. The CDR3 DNA reads TGTGCCAGCAGCTTGGAGGCCTGGGACAGGGGCGCCTACGAGCAGTACTTC.

This chain connects TRBV6-5 to TRBJ1-1; no reliable D call. Germline values: CDR1 MNHEY, CDR2 SVGAGI. Trimming took off 0 bases at V and 0 bases at J, with 11 bases between the two ends. This CDR3 is 16 amino acids long. The CDR3 loop is CASSYSAYSMNTEAFF. In DNA form, the CDR3 reads TGTGCCAGCAGTTACTCCGCGTATTCAATGAACACTGAAGCTTTCTTT.

The gene calls are TRBV9 and TRBJ2-3; D may match TRBD1 or TRBD2 (5 bases each). V lost 4 bases and J lost 3, with 18 bases in between. The germline V gene has CDR1 SGDLS and CDR2 YYNGEE. The CDR3 is 16 amino acids. For the CDR3, the DNA is TGTGCCAGCAGCCTAAACCGTGGGGGTCGGACAGATACGCAGTATTTT. Translated: CASSLNRGGRTDTQYF. Drawing the rest from reference TRBV9 and TRBJ2-3, the complete variable domain is DSGVTQTPKHLITATGQRVTLRCSPRSGDLSVYWYQQSLDQGLQFLIQYYNGEERAKGNILERFSAQQFPDLHSELNLSSLELGDSALYFCASSLNRGGRTDTQYFGPGTRLTVL.

The rearrangement links TRBV28 to TRBJ2-7; 11 bases agree with TRBD1. CDR3 length: 16 amino acids. After removal of 5 bases from V and 3 bases from J, the junction contained 9 bases not matched to a gene. Germline V gene lookup returns CDR1 MDHEN and CDR2 SYDVKM. The DNA for the CDR3 is TGTGCCAGCAGTCCCCCCCGGGGACAGGGGGTCTACGAGCAGTACTTC. Residues: CASSPPRGQGVYEQYF.

A single count supports this clone. V gene TRBV27 combines with J gene TRBJ1-1; TRBD1 aligns across 10 bases. The length of the CDR3 is 13 residues. The germline gives CDR1 MNHEY, CDR2 SMNVEV (reference sequence). J lost 6 bases, V lost 6 bases, and 4 bases had no gene match. CDR3 sequence: CASSWDRGSEAFF. In DNA form, the CDR3 reads TGTGCCAGCAGCTGGGACAGGGGATCTGAAGCTTTCTTT.

Of note for this clone: Distinct nucleotide sequences in the sample also encode this CDR3. The V gene is TRBV28, the J gene TRBJ1-4, with 7 bases aligning to TRBD1. This CDR3 spans 16 amino acids. Germline CDR1 is MDHEN and CDR2 is SYDVKM. Germline trimming cut 1 base from V and 0 bases from J; bases unmatched to any gene: 2. The CDR3 loop reads CASSLYRGATNEKLFF. For the CDR3, the DNA is TGTGCCAGCAGTTTATACAGGGGTGCAACTAATGAAAAACTGTTTTTT.

The chain joins TRBV4-1 to TRBJ2-3, with 8 bases fitting TRBD1. The germline CDR1 and CDR2 sequences are MGHRA and YSYEKL. This CDR3 is built from 15 residues. J lost 0 bases, V lost 1 base, and 0 bases had no gene match. The chain's CDR3 is CASSQGDRSTDTQYF. CDR3 DNA sequence: TGCGCCAGCAGCCAAGGGGACAGGAGCACAGATACGCAGTATTTT.

The chain joins TRBV27 to TRBJ1-5; a weak D match, TRBD1 (6 bases). Germline V lookup: CDR1 MNHEY, CDR2 SMNVEV (reference sequence). V was pared by 5 bases and J by 7 bases, with 15 bases between. This CDR3 comprises 14 residues. The CDR3 DNA reads TGTGCCAGCAGTGTACAGGGTACGGTCCAGCCCCAGCATTTT. Protein: CASSVQGTVQPQHF.

A note on this clone: Germline is not matched at one junction end, which may reflect a read error. This rearrangement joins TRBV29-1 to TRBJ2-7; D unclear. The CDR3 runs to 11 residues. Germline V lookup: CDR1 SQVTM, CDR2 ANQGSEA. The DNA for the CDR3 is TGCAGCGCTGAAGGGCTCTACGAGCAGTACTTC. Translating gives CSAEGLYEQYF.

This rearrangement joins TRBV5-1 to TRBJ2-7; D may match TRBD1 or TRBD2 (5 bases each). V gave up 0 bases and J gave up 6 bases, with 16 bases separating them. Germline V CDR1 and CDR2: SGHRS, YFSETQ. The CDR3 has 15 residues. The CDR3 coding sequence is TGCGCCAGCAGCTTGGTAGGGATTGGGGCGGGCGAGCAGTACTTC. Protein product: CASSLVGIGAGEQYF. Drawing the rest from reference TRBV5-1 and TRBJ2-7, the complete variable domain is KAGVTQTPRYLIKTRGQQVTLSCSPISGHRSVSWYQQTPGQGLQFLFEYFSETQRNKGNFPGRFSGRQFSNSRSEMNVSTLELGDSALYLCASSLVGIGAGEQYFGPGTRLTVT.

The chain joins TRBV19 to TRBJ1-4; D not resolved. The length of the CDR3 is 14 residues. CDR1 is LNHDA and CDR2 is SQIVND in the germline V gene (reference sequence). With 0 bases removed from V and 3 bases from J, the gap between germline ends came to 5 bases. CDR3 residues: CASSIDTSNEKLFF. In DNA, the CDR3 is TGTGCCAGTAGTATAGACACATCTAATGAAAAACTGTTTTTT. The whole variable domain, filled in from reference TRBV19 and TRBJ1-4, reads DGGITQSPKYLFRKEGQNVTLSCEQNLNHDAMYWYRQDPGQGLRLIYYSQIVNDFQKGDIAEGYSVSREKKESFPLTVTSAQKNPTAFYLCASSIDTSNEKLFFGSGTQLSVL.

The chain employs TRBV7-9 and TRBJ2-5; unclear D gene. The germline V and J ends were trimmed by 5 bases and 5 bases, with 12 bases remaining between them. The CDR3 has 13 amino acids. CDR1 and CDR2 from the germline V gene are SEHNR and FQNEAQ (reference sequence). The CDR3 is CASSPINPETQYF. CDR3 in DNA: TGTGCCAGCAGCCCTATAAATCCGGAGACCCAGTACTTC. Supplemented by reference TRBV7-9 and TRBJ2-5, the full variable domain reads DTGVSQNPRHKITKRGQNVTFRCDPISEHNRLYWYRQTLGQGPEFLTYFQNEAQLEKSRLLSDRFSAERPKGSFSTLEIQRTEQGDSAMYLCASSPINPETQYFGPGTRLLVL.